This TCR beta chain is drawn from a study of T cell repertoires in cytomegalovirus infection. Study findings and constraints: Summed frequency of public TCR beta families distinguished CMV carriers with the relevant HLA.

This clonotype was observed a handful of times. Its antigen is not identified. Via MiXCR, TCRdb re-called the reads, giving one row per CDR3 protein. The repertoire holds some 350,000 distinct CDR3 sequences, with 25% to 30% as singletons. This clonotype was obtained from a human donor in good health (CMV status not recorded). Some clones in this sample may be carry-over from other donors' samples. This specimen was cultured PBMCs, taken from culture after CMV antigen stimulation.

This chain's CDR3 is CASSEFRLAAYEQYF. Here the CDR3 DNA reads TGTGCCAGCAGTGAGTTTCGACTAGCGGCCTACGAGCAGTACTTC. This chain links TRBV6-1 with TRBJ2-7; 9 nucleotides match TRBD2. The CDR3 is 15 residues long. Trimming at V came to 3 bases and at J to 2 bases, leaving 5 bases not matched to a gene. Germline lookup yields CDR1 MNHNS and CDR2 SASEGT.